A single TCR beta chain is shown here with its context. No antigen is known for it. The data stem from a study of identifying expanded T cells in peripheral blood. Using immunoSEQ multiplex PCR, the repertoire was profiled, and TCRdb retains in-frame clones only, with some absent. The repertoire includes around 63,000 clones, more than 70% of them detected once, and around 4.7% sits in the top ten. Germline V CDR1 and CDR2: MNHNS, SASEGT. This CDR3 contains 13 residues. Trimming stripped 1 base from V and 7 bases from J, with 7 bases between. Overall study findings and caveats: Approximately two-week clone count variance significantly increased as total template count grew.

The chain employs TRBV6-1 and TRBJ2-2; TRBD1 is a possible D gene (5 bases). Material for sequencing was blood. The receptor's source is a person aged 18 to 70 in good health. The CDR3 bases are TGTGCCAGCAGTGAAGAGGGGCACGGGGAGCTGTTTTTT. This codes for CASSEEGHGELFF.